A single T cell receptor (beta chain) is shown here with its context. The sample belongs to a study of T-cell reconstitution after alpha-beta-depleted transplantation in children. CDR3 length: 12 residues. Trimming pared 2 bases from V and 10 bases from J, leaving 9 bases between. Germline V gene sequence: CDR1 LGHDT, CDR2 YNNKEL (reference sequence). Unique molecular identifiers featured in how the TCRbeta library was prepared. TCRdb ran MiXCR on the PCR reads and lists one entry per CDR3 protein. The sample shows roughly 590,000 distinct CDR3 sequences, approximately 17% of them seen only once. The material sequenced was PBMCs from the stem cell graft donor, taken from the stem cell graft. This sequence was found in a human donor who donated a stem cell graft to a child with acute myeloid leukemia. The chain uses TRBV3-1 and TRBJ2-1; D is unresolved. As DNA, the CDR3 is TGTGCCAGCAGCCAAAGCCCCATCGAGCAGTTCTTC. Its translation: CASSQSPIEQFF.